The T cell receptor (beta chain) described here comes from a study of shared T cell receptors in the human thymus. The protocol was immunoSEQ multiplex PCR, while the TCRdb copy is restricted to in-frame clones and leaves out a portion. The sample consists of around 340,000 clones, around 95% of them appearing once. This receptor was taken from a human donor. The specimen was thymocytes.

CDR3 bases: TGCGCCAGCAGCTTGGCCCTAGCGTGCGGTATCTATGGCTACACCTTC. It codes for CASSLALACGIYGYTF. The chain recombines TRBV5-1 with TRBJ1-2; D remains unclear. V lost 0 bases, J lost 4 bases, and 16 bases lay in between. CDR1 is SGHRS and CDR2 is YFSETQ in the germline V gene. The CDR3 has 16 residues.